Included here is one T cell receptor beta chain sequence, with context. Primed by a sample-barcoded 5' primer and a J-beta primer mix, a second PCR proceeded for about 7 to 11 cycles. Using its own MiXCR run on the 5' RACE reads, TCRdb lists one record per CDR3 protein. The profile shows fewer than 800,000 distinct CDR3 sequences, under 25% of them singletons. Germline values: CDR1 MDHEN, CDR2 SYDVKM. The ends lost 8 bases at V and 7 bases at J; junction bases unmatched: 0. The CDR3 consists of 10 residues. The sample originates from a study of blood T cells in healthy people across ages. The sample was blood. The J gene is TRBJ2-7, the V gene TRBV28; 9 nucleotides match TRBD1. The receptor comes from a man in his 70s in good health. CDR3 protein: CASGQGEQYF. DNA for the CDR3: TGTGCCAGCGGACAGGGGGAGCAGTACTTC.